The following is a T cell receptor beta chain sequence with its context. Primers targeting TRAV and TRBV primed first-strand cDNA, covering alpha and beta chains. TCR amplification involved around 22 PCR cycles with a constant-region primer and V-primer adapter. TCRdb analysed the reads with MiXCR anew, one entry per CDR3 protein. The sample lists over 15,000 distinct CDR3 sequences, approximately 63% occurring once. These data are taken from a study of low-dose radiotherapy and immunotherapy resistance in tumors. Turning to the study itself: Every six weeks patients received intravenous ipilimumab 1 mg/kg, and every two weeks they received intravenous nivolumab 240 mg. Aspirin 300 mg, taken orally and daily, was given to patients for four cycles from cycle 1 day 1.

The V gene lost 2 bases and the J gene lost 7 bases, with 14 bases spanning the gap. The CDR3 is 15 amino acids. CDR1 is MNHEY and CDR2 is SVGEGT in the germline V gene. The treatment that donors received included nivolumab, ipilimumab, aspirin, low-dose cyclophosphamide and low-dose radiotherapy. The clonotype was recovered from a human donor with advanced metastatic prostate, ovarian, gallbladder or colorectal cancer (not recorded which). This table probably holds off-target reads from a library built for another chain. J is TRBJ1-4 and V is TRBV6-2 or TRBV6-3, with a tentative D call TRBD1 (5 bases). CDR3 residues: CASSYAGIVGEKLFF. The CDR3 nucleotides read TGTGCCAGCAGTTACGCAGGGATCGTAGGTGAAAAACTGTTTTTT.